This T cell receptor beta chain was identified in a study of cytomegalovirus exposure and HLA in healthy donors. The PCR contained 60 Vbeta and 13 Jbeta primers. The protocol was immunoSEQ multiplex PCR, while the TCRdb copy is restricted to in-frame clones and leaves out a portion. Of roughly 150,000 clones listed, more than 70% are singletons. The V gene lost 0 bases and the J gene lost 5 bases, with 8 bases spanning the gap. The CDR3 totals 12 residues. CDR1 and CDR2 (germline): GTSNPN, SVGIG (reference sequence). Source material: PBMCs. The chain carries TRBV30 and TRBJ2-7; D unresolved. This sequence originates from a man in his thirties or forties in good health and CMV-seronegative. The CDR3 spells CAWSVLVNEQYF. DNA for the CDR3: TGTGCCTGGAGTGTACTCGTCAACGAGCAGTACTTC.